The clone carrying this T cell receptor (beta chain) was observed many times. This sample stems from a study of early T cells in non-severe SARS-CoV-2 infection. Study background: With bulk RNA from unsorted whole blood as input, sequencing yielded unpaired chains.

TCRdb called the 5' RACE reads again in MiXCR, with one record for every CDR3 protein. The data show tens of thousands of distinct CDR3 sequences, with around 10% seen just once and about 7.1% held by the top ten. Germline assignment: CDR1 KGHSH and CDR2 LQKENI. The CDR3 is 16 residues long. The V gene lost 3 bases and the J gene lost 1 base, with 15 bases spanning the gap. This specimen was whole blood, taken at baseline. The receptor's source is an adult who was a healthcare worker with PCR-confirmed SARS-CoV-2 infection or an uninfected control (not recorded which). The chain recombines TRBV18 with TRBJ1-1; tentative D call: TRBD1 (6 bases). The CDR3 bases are TGTGCCAGCTCACCCCCCCTTTTGGGGGCGAACACTGAAGCTTTCTTT. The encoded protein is CASSPPLLGANTEAFF.